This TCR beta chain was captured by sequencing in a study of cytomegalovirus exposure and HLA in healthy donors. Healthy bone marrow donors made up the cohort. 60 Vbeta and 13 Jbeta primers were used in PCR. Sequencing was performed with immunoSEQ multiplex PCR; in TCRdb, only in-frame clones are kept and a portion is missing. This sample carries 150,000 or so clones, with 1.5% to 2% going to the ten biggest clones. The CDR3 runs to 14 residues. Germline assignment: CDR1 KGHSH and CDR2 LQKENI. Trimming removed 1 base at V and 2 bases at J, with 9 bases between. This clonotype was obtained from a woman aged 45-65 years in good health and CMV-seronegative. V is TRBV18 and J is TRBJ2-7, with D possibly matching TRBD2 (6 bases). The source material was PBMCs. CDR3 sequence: CASSPHGGTYEQYF. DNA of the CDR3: TGTGCCAGCTCACCACATGGGGGGACCTACGAGCAGTACTTC.